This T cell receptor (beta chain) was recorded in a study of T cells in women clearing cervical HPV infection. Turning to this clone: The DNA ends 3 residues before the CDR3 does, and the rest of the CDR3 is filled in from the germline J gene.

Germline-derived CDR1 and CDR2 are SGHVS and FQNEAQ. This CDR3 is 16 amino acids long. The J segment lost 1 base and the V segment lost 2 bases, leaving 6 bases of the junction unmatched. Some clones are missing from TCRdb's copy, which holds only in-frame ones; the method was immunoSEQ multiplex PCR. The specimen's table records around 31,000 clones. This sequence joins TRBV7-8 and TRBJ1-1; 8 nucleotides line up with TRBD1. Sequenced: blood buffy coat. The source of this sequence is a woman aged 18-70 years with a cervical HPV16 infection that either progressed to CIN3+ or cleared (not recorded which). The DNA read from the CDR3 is TGTGCCAGCAGCTTAAGGCAGGGGGCGGGGAACACTGAA. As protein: CASSLRQGAGNTE. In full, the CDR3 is CASSLRQGAGNTEAFF.